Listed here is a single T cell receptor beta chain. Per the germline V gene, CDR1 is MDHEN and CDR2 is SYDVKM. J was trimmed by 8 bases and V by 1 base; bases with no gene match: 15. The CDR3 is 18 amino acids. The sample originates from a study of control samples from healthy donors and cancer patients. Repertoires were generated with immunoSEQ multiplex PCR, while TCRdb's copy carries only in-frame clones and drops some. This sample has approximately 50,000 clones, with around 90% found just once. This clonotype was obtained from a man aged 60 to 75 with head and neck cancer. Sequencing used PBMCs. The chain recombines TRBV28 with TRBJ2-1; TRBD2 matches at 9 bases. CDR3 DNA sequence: TGTGCCAGCAGTTTATTCGGTCGTAGCGGGGGATCCCTAGATGAGCAGTTCTTC. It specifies CASSLFGRSGGSLDEQFF.